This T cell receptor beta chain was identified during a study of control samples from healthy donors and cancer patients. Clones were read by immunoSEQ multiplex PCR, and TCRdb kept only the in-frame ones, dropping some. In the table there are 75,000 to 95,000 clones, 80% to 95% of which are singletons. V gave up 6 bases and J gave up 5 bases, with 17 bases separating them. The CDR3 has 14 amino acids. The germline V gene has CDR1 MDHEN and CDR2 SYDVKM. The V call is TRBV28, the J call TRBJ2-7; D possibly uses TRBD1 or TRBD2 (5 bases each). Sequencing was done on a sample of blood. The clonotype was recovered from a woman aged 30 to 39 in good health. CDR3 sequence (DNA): TGTGCCAGCAGCCCATCGGGATACAGGAACGAGCAGTACTTC. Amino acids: CASSPSGYRNEQYF.